These 2 T cell receptor beta chains were all obtained from the same sample, sequenced in a study of T cell responses to AZD1222 COVID-19 vaccine. This table comes from immunoSEQ multiplex PCR, and its TCRdb copy is limited to in-frame clones, with some not included. Among approximately 150,000 clones listed, 70% to 90% were seen once. The specimen comprised peripheral blood, sampled 28 days after the second AZD1222 dose. Receptor source: an adult who received the AZD1222 COVID-19 vaccine.

The chain has TRBV5-1 and TRBJ1-1; D is ambiguous. The V gene lost 5 bases and the J gene lost 0 bases, with 11 bases spanning the gap. Germline values: CDR1 SGHRS, CDR2 YFSETQ. The CDR3 spans 14 residues. CDR3 sequence (DNA): TGCGCCAGCAGGACCGGGGTCATGAACACTGAAGCTTTCTTT. Translating it yields CASRTGVMNTEAFF.

The V call is TRBV3-1 (or the pseudogene TRBV3-2), the J call TRBJ1-2; D is uncertain. Germline CDR1 reads LGHDT; CDR2 reads YNNKEL (reference sequence). Trimming cost V 0 bases and J 4 bases, with 6 bases left between them. CDR3 length equals 13 residues. CDR3 loop: CASSQEVGYGYTF. The DNA for the CDR3 is TGTGCCAGCAGCCAAGAGGTGGGCTATGGCTACACCTTC.